These T cell receptor beta chains were read from a single sample in a study of spatial heterogeneity in lung cancer. TCRdb itself ran the 5' RACE reads through MiXCR, one entry per CDR3 protein. The sample yields some 500 distinct CDR3 sequences, approximately 15% seen once. The specimen comprised normal lung tissue next to the tumor, sampled at surgery. These receptors all come from a male donor with early-stage non-small cell lung cancer. The CDR3 runs from the conserved cysteine through the conserved F or W. The D gene is left open where the match is weak. Clone size is stated in some rows and not others, as once, few, many or a class when expanded.

D gene: NA; clone size: NA; J gene: TRBJ2-1; V gene: TRBV7-2; CDR3 protein: CASLYRTGSYNEQFF; CDR3 DNA: TGTGCCAGCCTTTATCGGACGGGCTCCTACAATGAGCAGTTCTTC
D gene: NA; clone size: large; J gene: TRBJ1-4; V gene: TRBV5-1; CDR3 protein: CASSLVSQRESEKLFF; CDR3 DNA: TGCGCCAGCAGCTTGGTCAGCCAGAGGGAGAGTGAAAAACTGTTTTTT
D gene: NA; clone size: few; J gene: TRBJ2-5; V gene: TRBV19; CDR3 protein: CASTESWGAQETQYF; CDR3 DNA: TGTGCCAGTACCGAAAGCTGGGGGGCCCAAGAGACCCAGTACTTC
D gene: TRBD2; clone size: many; J gene: TRBJ2-1; V gene: TRBV29-1; CDR3 protein: CSSAGTGRTLWGLAVHNEQFF; CDR3 DNA: TGCAGCTCCGCCGGGACGGGGAGAACATTGTGGGGACTAGCGGTCCACAATGAGCAGTTCTTC
D gene: NA; clone size: many; J gene: TRBJ2-3; V gene: TRBV20-1; CDR3 protein: CSAGHPDTQYF; CDR3 DNA: TGCAGTGCGGGACACCCAGATACGCAGTATTTT
D gene: TRBD2; clone size: large; J gene: TRBJ2-3; V gene: TRBV11-2; CDR3 protein: CASSYTSGTTDTQYF; CDR3 DNA: TGTGCCAGCAGCTACACTAGCGGGACAACAGATACGCAGTATTTT
D gene: TRBD1; clone size: few; J gene: TRBJ2-1; V gene: TRBV27; CDR3 protein: CASSLQGEYNEQFF; CDR3 DNA: TGTGCCAGCAGTTTACAGGGGGAATACAATGAGCAGTTCTTC
D gene: NA; clone size: large; J gene: TRBJ2-1; V gene: TRBV29-1; CDR3 protein: CSVEDLLAYNEQFF; CDR3 DNA: TGCAGCGTTGAAGATCTCCTAGCCTACAATGAGCAGTTCTTC
D gene: TRBD2; clone size: NA; J gene: TRBJ2-1; V gene: TRBV7-9; CDR3 protein: CASSPRGLAVLEYNEQFF; CDR3 DNA: TGTGCCAGCAGCCCGAGGGGACTAGCGGTACTCGAATACAATGAGCAGTTCTTC
D gene: NA; clone size: NA; J gene: TRBJ1-6; V gene: TRBV6-5; CDR3 protein: CASRPDGSNSPLHF; CDR3 DNA: TGTGCCAGCAGACCGGACGGGAGCAATTCACCCCTCCACTTT
D gene: TRBD1; clone size: large; J gene: TRBJ2-2; V gene: TRBV28; CDR3 protein: CASRQPDRGVTGELFF; CDR3 DNA: TGTGCCAGCCGACAACCCGACAGGGGAGTCACCGGGGAGCTGTTTTTT
D gene: NA; clone size: large; J gene: TRBJ2-5; V gene: TRBV5-4; CDR3 protein: CASSEGRETQYF; CDR3 DNA: TGTGCCAGCAGCGAGGGGCGGGAGACCCAGTACTTC
D gene: NA; clone size: large; J gene: TRBJ1-2; V gene: TRBV12-3/TRBV12-4; CDR3 protein: CASSFGPRSPGGYTF; CDR3 DNA: TGTGCCAGCAGTTTTGGTCCGAGATCCCCGGGGGGCTACACCTTC
D gene: NA; clone size: medium-sized; J gene: TRBJ1-2; V gene: TRBV6-6; CDR3 protein: CASSDSYGYTF; CDR3 DNA: TGTGCCAGCAGTGACTCATATGGCTACACCTTC
D gene: TRBD1; clone size: medium-sized; J gene: TRBJ2-7; V gene: TRBV10-3; CDR3 protein: CATGQGFYEQYF; CDR3 DNA: TGTGCCACCGGACAGGGATTCTACGAGCAGTACTTC
D gene: NA; clone size: medium-sized; J gene: TRBJ2-2; V gene: TRBV7-8; CDR3 protein: CASSRHIGLRTGELFF; CDR3 DNA: TGTGCCAGCAGCCGCCATATCGGATTAAGGACCGGGGAGCTGTTTTTT
D gene: NA; clone size: medium-sized; J gene: TRBJ1-2; V gene: TRBV7-2; CDR3 protein: CASSLSPTTGTRNGYTF; CDR3 DNA: TGTGCCAGCAGCTTATCCCCAACCACCGGGACCCGGAATGGCTACACCTTC
D gene: NA; clone size: large; J gene: TRBJ2-7; V gene: TRBV6-4; CDR3 protein: CASSDSAGDYEQYF; CDR3 DNA: TGTGCCAGCAGTGACTCGGCAGGGGACTACGAGCAGTACTTC
D gene: TRBD1; clone size: medium-sized; J gene: TRBJ2-3; V gene: TRBV5-1; CDR3 protein: CASSARGGGSSTDTQYF; CDR3 DNA: TGCGCCAGCAGCGCACGAGGGGGCGGCTCTAGCACAGATACGCAGTATTTT
D gene: NA; clone size: medium-sized; J gene: TRBJ2-5; V gene: TRBV10-3; CDR3 protein: CAIRSTDPQETQYF; CDR3 DNA: TGTGCCATCAGGAGTACCGACCCCCAAGAGACCCAGTACTTC
D gene: NA; clone size: large; J gene: TRBJ2-3; V gene: TRBV5-5; CDR3 protein: CASSSGFTDTQYF; CDR3 DNA: TGTGCCAGCAGCTCAGGTTTCACAGATACGCAGTATTTT
D gene: NA; clone size: large; J gene: TRBJ2-7; V gene: TRBV6-2/TRBV6-3; CDR3 protein: CASSYGVEYEQYF; CDR3 DNA: TGTGCCAGCAGTTACGGGGTTGAATACGAGCAGTACTTC
D gene: NA; clone size: few; J gene: TRBJ2-3; V gene: TRBV5-1; CDR3 protein: CASSLTGRGDTQYF; CDR3 DNA: TGCGCCAGCAGCTTGACGGGACGAGGAGATACGCAGTATTTT
D gene: NA; clone size: large; J gene: TRBJ2-1; V gene: TRBV18; CDR3 protein: CASSPLDSSYNEQFF; CDR3 DNA: TGTGCCAGCTCACCATTGGACAGCTCCTACAATGAGCAGTTCTTC
D gene: NA; clone size: medium-sized; J gene: TRBJ2-3; V gene: TRBV11-2; CDR3 protein: CASRSSGFGTDTQYF; CDR3 DNA: TGTGCCAGCAGGTCAAGCGGGTTCGGCACAGATACGCAGTATTTT
D gene: NA; clone size: large; J gene: TRBJ2-3; V gene: TRBV5-1; CDR3 protein: CASNADLGTDTQYF; CDR3 DNA: TGCGCCAGCAACGCGGATTTAGGCACAGATACGCAGTATTTT
D gene: NA; clone size: medium-sized; J gene: TRBJ2-7; V gene: TRBV28; CDR3 protein: CASSSPREQYF; CDR3 DNA: TGTGCCAGCAGCTCCCCCCGCGAGCAGTACTTC
D gene: NA; clone size: NA; J gene: TRBJ2-7; V gene: TRBV28; CDR3 protein: CASSLVQGWNEQYF; CDR3 DNA: TGTGCCAGCAGTTTAGTACAGGGCTGGAACGAGCAGTACTTC
D gene: TRBD2; clone size: medium-sized; J gene: TRBJ2-1; V gene: TRBV3-1; CDR3 protein: CATVGTSGGSEQFF; CDR3 DNA: TGTGCCACCGTAGGGACTAGCGGTGGTAGTGAGCAGTTCTTC
D gene: NA; clone size: large; J gene: TRBJ2-4; V gene: TRBV27; CDR3 protein: CASSPSLTLAKNIQYF; CDR3 DNA: TGTGCCAGCAGTCCCAGCCTCACTCTAGCCAAAAACATTCAGTACTTC
D gene: TRBD1; clone size: many; J gene: TRBJ2-2; V gene: TRBV5-1; CDR3 protein: CASSPDRGNTGELFF; CDR3 DNA: TGCGCCAGCAGCCCCGACAGGGGGAACACCGGGGAGCTGTTTTTT
D gene: NA; clone size: many; J gene: TRBJ2-1; V gene: TRBV6-5; CDR3 protein: CASSYEAEGRNEQFF; CDR3 DNA: TGTGCCAGCAGTTATGAGGCGGAGGGAAGGAATGAGCAGTTCTTC
D gene: TRBD1; clone size: medium-sized; J gene: TRBJ1-5; V gene: TRBV6-2/TRBV6-3; CDR3 protein: CASSYSGGHNQPQHF; CDR3 DNA: TGTGCCAGCAGTTACTCAGGGGGCCACAATCAGCCCCAGCATTTT
D gene: NA; clone size: few; J gene: TRBJ1-2; V gene: TRBV29-1; CDR3 protein: CSVGEGYGYTF; CDR3 DNA: TGCAGCGTCGGAGAGGGCTATGGCTACACCTTC
D gene: NA; clone size: large; J gene: TRBJ1-6; V gene: TRBV10-3; CDR3 protein: CAITARSYNSPLHF; CDR3 DNA: TGTGCCATCACTGCGCGCTCCTATAATTCACCCCTCCACTTT
D gene: NA; clone size: few; J gene: TRBJ2-2; V gene: TRBV12-3/TRBV12-4; CDR3 protein: CASSYRVLGTGELFF; CDR3 DNA: TGTGCCAGCAGCTACAGGGTACTTGGCACCGGGGAGCTGTTTTTT
D gene: TRBD1; clone size: few; J gene: TRBJ2-1; V gene: TRBV10-3; CDR3 protein: CAIGTGKVGTNEQFF; CDR3 DNA: TGTGCCATCGGGACAGGAAAGGTGGGCACGAATGAGCAGTTCTTC
D gene: NA; clone size: large; J gene: TRBJ1-4; V gene: TRBV25-1; CDR3 protein: CASSPMVGTNEKLFF; CDR3 DNA: TGTGCCAGCAGTCCCATGGTGGGAACTAATGAAAAACTGTTTTTT
D gene: TRBD2; clone size: medium-sized; J gene: TRBJ2-2; V gene: TRBV12-3/TRBV12-4; CDR3 protein: CASSQRGLAGGPNTGELFF; CDR3 DNA: TGTGCCAGCAGTCAAAGGGGTCTAGCGGGAGGACCGAACACCGGGGAGCTGTTTTTT
D gene: NA; clone size: medium-sized; J gene: TRBJ1-1; V gene: TRBV5-1; CDR3 protein: CASSLVSSDTEAFF; CDR3 DNA: TGCGCCAGCAGCTTGGTCTCGTCGGACACTGAAGCTTTCTTT
D gene: NA; clone size: NA; J gene: TRBJ1-1; V gene: TRBV20-1; CDR3 protein: CSARDLRGDPEAFF; CDR3 DNA: TGCAGTGCTAGAGATCTTAGAGGGGACCCTGAAGCTTTCTTT
D gene: TRBD2; clone size: large; J gene: TRBJ2-5; V gene: TRBV23-1; CDR3 protein: CASSLELAGIQETQYF; CDR3 DNA: TGCGCCAGCAGTCTGGAGCTAGCGGGGATCCAAGAGACCCAGTACTTC
D gene: NA; clone size: many; J gene: TRBJ1-4; V gene: TRBV5-4; CDR3 protein: CASSLGSGNEKLFF; CDR3 DNA: TGTGCCAGCAGCTTGGGGTCAGGGAATGAAAAACTGTTTTTT
D gene: NA; clone size: NA; J gene: TRBJ2-3; V gene: TRBV28; CDR3 protein: CASRSGVTDTQYF; CDR3 DNA: TGTGCCAGCAGGAGCGGCGTCACAGATACGCAGTATTTT
D gene: TRBD1; clone size: medium-sized; J gene: TRBJ1-1; V gene: TRBV6-5; CDR3 protein: CASRPTGAMNTEAFF; CDR3 DNA: TGTGCCAGCAGGCCCACAGGGGCGATGAACACTGAAGCTTTCTTT
D gene: TRBD2; clone size: few; J gene: TRBJ2-1; V gene: TRBV25-1; CDR3 protein: CASSRPRGAEQFF; CDR3 DNA: TGTGCCAGCAGCCGTCCGCGGGGGGCTGAGCAGTTCTTC
D gene: TRBD2; clone size: NA; J gene: TRBJ2-6; V gene: TRBV2; CDR3 protein: CAGSGRASGANVLTF; CDR3 DNA: TGTGCCGGTAGCGGGAGGGCCTCTGGGGCCAACGTCCTGACTTTC
D gene: TRBD1; clone size: many; J gene: TRBJ2-7; V gene: TRBV19; CDR3 protein: CASGTGTATYEQYF; CDR3 DNA: TGTGCCAGTGGGACAGGTACCGCAACCTACGAGCAGTACTTC
D gene: NA; clone size: medium-sized; J gene: TRBJ2-7; V gene: TRBV20-1; CDR3 protein: CSARARSTDEQYF; CDR3 DNA: TGCAGTGCTAGAGCCCGGAGCACCGACGAGCAGTACTTC
D gene: NA; clone size: medium-sized; J gene: TRBJ1-2; V gene: TRBV7-8; CDR3 protein: CASSSGRNGYTF; CDR3 DNA: TGTGCCAGCAGCTCAGGACGAAATGGCTACACCTTC
D gene: TRBD2; clone size: large; J gene: TRBJ2-3; V gene: TRBV20-1; CDR3 protein: CSARDSGLAGGTDTQYF; CDR3 DNA: TGCAGTGCTAGAGATTCTGGATTAGCGGGGGGCACAGATACGCAGTATTTT
D gene: TRBD1; clone size: large; J gene: TRBJ2-7; V gene: TRBV6-1; CDR3 protein: CASQGLGTGGYEQYF; CDR3 DNA: TGTGCCAGCCAGGGGCTCGGGACAGGGGGGTACGAGCAGTACTTC
D gene: NA; clone size: medium-sized; J gene: TRBJ1-2; V gene: TRBV6-1; CDR3 protein: CASSEGAGESYGYTF; CDR3 DNA: TGTGCCAGCAGTGAAGGGGCAGGGGAGAGCTATGGCTACACCTTC
D gene: NA; clone size: few; J gene: TRBJ2-1; V gene: TRBV6-5; CDR3 protein: CASSYRRPSSYNEQFF; CDR3 DNA: TGTGCCAGCAGTTACCGCAGGCCGAGCTCCTACAATGAGCAGTTCTTC
D gene: TRBD2; clone size: many; J gene: TRBJ2-1; V gene: TRBV7-9; CDR3 protein: CASSLELVAGAGKFF; CDR3 DNA: TGTGCCAGCAGCTTAGAGTTGGTAGCGGGAGCGGGGAAGTTCTTC
D gene: NA; clone size: medium-sized; J gene: TRBJ2-6; V gene: TRBV7-3; CDR3 protein: CASSPGPQTGANVLTF; CDR3 DNA: TGTGCCAGCAGCCCAGGACCGCAGACTGGGGCCAACGTCCTGACTTTC
D gene: NA; clone size: medium-sized; J gene: TRBJ2-1; V gene: TRBV20-1; CDR3 protein: CSARTDSSYNEQFF; CDR3 DNA: TGCAGTGCTAGAACGGACAGCTCCTACAATGAGCAGTTCTTC
D gene: NA; clone size: NA; J gene: TRBJ1-3; V gene: TRBV25-1; CDR3 protein: CASSISGNTIYF; CDR3 DNA: TGTGCCAGCAGTATATCTGGAAACACCATATATTTT
D gene: TRBD1; clone size: medium-sized; J gene: TRBJ2-7; V gene: TRBV29-1; CDR3 protein: CSVETPPGTVSHEQYF; CDR3 DNA: TGCAGCGTTGAAACCCCGCCGGGGACAGTCTCCCACGAGCAGTACTTC